This T cell receptor beta chain was found in a study of blood T cell repertoires in COVID-19. Source study methods: Nucleated cell number was recorded as an estimate derived from reference gene primer amplification. Sequenced by immunoSEQ multiplex PCR; TCRdb stores in-frame clones only, minus some. D and trimming come from the DNA, and the V and J calls and clone size come from that table. The repertoire has about 190,000 clones, around 83% of them found once; the top ten carry about 6%. This receptor was identified in a woman in her thirties or forties with acute or convalescent COVID-19. The sequenced sample was peripheral blood.

The CDR3 reads CASSLDGGTGYGYTF. The CDR3 nucleotides are TGTGCCAGCAGCTTAGACGGCGGGACAGGCTATGGCTACACCTTC. The chain has TRBV11-2 and TRBJ1-2; 8 bases line up with TRBD1. With V trimmed by 0 bases and J by 4 bases, 4 bases remained unmatched. The CDR3 contains 15 residues. Germline V CDR1 and CDR2: SGHAT, FQNNGV.